These 25 T cell receptor beta chains came from one sample sequenced in a study of siplizumab effects on memory and regulatory T cells. The method was immunoSEQ multiplex PCR; TCRdb's version includes in-frame clones alone and lacks a portion of them. Of 37,000 or so clones listed, more than 80% are singletons. Sequencing used naive CD4+ T cells sorted from blood. These receptors all stem from a human donor in good health.

The chain joins TRBV7-2 to TRBJ1-1, with TRBD1 matching over 8 bases. CDR1 is SGHTA and CDR2 is FQGNSA in the germline V gene. This CDR3 region has 14 residues. Germline trimming cut 5 bases from V and 3 bases from J; bases unmatched to any gene: 5. Written as DNA, the CDR3 is TGTGCCAGCAGCACAGGGGGTTCGGACACTGAAGCTTTCTTT. Translated, it gives CASSTGGSDTEAFF.

As for this clone: Other nucleotide sequences from this sample produce the same CDR3. The chain carries TRBV18 and TRBJ2-5; D is perhaps TRBD1 (6 bases). Germline values: CDR1 KGHSH, CDR2 LQKENI. The CDR3 covers 14 residues. Trimming left V 3 bases short and J 2 bases short, with 10 bases between. CDR3 amino acids: CASSPPGQQETQYF. The CDR3 DNA reads TGTGCCAGCTCACCCCCGGGACAACAAGAGACCCAGTACTTC.

The V gene is TRBV6-5, the J gene TRBJ1-2, with 7 positions matching TRBD1. Trimming cost V 4 bases and J 3 bases; bases outside gene matches: 8. The CDR3 runs 15 residues. The germline gives CDR1 MNHEY, CDR2 SVGAGI. CDR3 nucleotides: TGTGCCAGCAGTTCCACAAGACAGGGCCACTATGGCTACACCTTC. Amino acid sequence: CASSSTRQGHYGYTF.

The gene calls are TRBV7-9 and TRBJ2-7; 7 bases line up with TRBD2. Germline V CDR1 and CDR2: SEHNR, FQNEAQ (reference sequence). The CDR3 is 15 amino acids. V dropped 7 bases and J dropped 2; count of bases not matched to a gene: 11. CDR3: CASTFGGGGTYEQYF. Written as DNA, the CDR3 is TGTGCCAGCACCTTTGGTGGGGGGGGGACCTACGAGCAGTACTTC.

The chain carries TRBV6-6 and TRBJ2-1; 15 positions agree with TRBD2. Germline assignment: CDR1 MNHNY and CDR2 SVGAGI (reference sequence). V lost 6 bases to trimming and J lost 9 bases; unmatched junction nucleotides: 3. The CDR3 length is 14 residues. CDR3 protein: CASRRTSGGVEQFF. Written as DNA, the CDR3 is TGTGCCAGCAGGAGGACTAGCGGGGGGGTTGAGCAGTTCTTC.

The J gene is TRBJ2-1, the V gene TRBV10-3; 10 nucleotides match TRBD1. The trim removed 2 bases at V and 5 bases at J, leaving 3 bases unmatched. The CDR3 spans 15 residues. Germline CDR1 and CDR2: ENHRY and SYGVKD. CDR3: CAISERQGANNEQFF. The DNA for the CDR3 is TGTGCCATCAGTGAGCGACAGGGGGCCAACAATGAGCAGTTCTTC.

This rearrangement joins TRBV7-2 to TRBJ1-2; 11 nucleotides align to TRBD1. Germline CDR1 SGHTA, CDR2 FQGNSA. V lost 5 bases and J lost 4; bases outside the gene matches: 6. This CDR3 spans 15 amino acids. The DNA of the CDR3 is TGTGCCAGCAGCACAGGACAGGGGGCCTTCTATGGCTACACCTTC. Translating it yields CASSTGQGAFYGYTF. The complete variable domain, with remaining parts taken from reference TRBV7-2 and TRBJ1-2, reads GAGVSQSPSNKVTEKGKDVELRCDPISGHTALYWYRQSLGQGLEFLIYFQGNSAPDKSGLPSDRFSAERTGGSVSTLTIQRTQQEDSAVYLCASSTGQGAFYGYTFGSGTRLTVV.

In its sample, this clone was seen a few times. The V call is TRBV19, the J call TRBJ1-1, with D maybe TRBD1 (6 bases). V was pared by 7 bases and J by 5 bases, with 17 bases between. Germline lookup yields CDR1 LNHDA and CDR2 SQIVND (reference sequence). The CDR3 contains 14 residues. CDR3 coding DNA: TGTGCCAGTATCGCCGACAGGCTCCGGACTGAAGCTTTCTTT. This sequence encodes CASIADRLRTEAFF.

The chain combines TRBV5-8 with TRBJ2-6, with D possibly being TRBD1 (6 bases). The length of the CDR3 is 18 residues. V shed 2 bases and J shed 0 bases, with 15 bases lying between them. The V gene's germline CDR1 is SGHTS and CDR2 YDEGEE. CDR3 coding DNA: TGTGCCAGCAGCTTACAGGGTGCCGACCCCTCTGGGGCCAACGTCCTGACTTTC. It codes for CASSLQGADPSGANVLTF.

The chain links TRBV5-4 to TRBJ1-5; no reliable D call. The CDR3 loop spans 15 amino acids. Germline V lookup: CDR1 SGHNT, CDR2 YYREEE (reference sequence). V gave up 2 bases and J gave up 3 bases, with 12 bases separating them. CDR3 protein: CASSLGGSTNQPQHF. CDR3 bases: TGTGCCAGCAGCTTAGGCGGCTCCACCAATCAGCCCCAGCATTTT. Full variable domain (outside the CDR3, taken from reference TRBV5-4 and TRBJ1-5): ETGVTQSPTHLIKTRGQQVTLRCSSQSGHNTVSWYQQALGQGPQFIFQYYREEENGRGNFPPRFSGLQFPNYSSELNVNALELDDSALYLCASSLGGSTNQPQHFGDGTRLSIL.

This clone came up a few times. This chain uses TRBV5-1 with TRBJ1-1; 7 bases fit TRBD1. The V and J ends lost 3 bases and 1 base, in that order; junction bases with no gene match: 6. Germline V gene sequence: CDR1 SGHRS, CDR2 YFSETQ. The CDR3 contains 15 residues. The CDR3 protein is CASSSAQGRNTEAFF. CDR3 DNA sequence: TGCGCCAGCAGCTCCGCACAGGGGAGGAACACTGAAGCTTTCTTT.

The chain recombines TRBV4-1 with TRBJ2-1; 10 nucleotides line up with TRBD1. The CDR3 extends over 15 amino acids. Germline V gene sequence: CDR1 MGHRA, CDR2 YSYEKL. Unmatched junction bases numbered 14, after V lost 3 bases and J lost 15 bases. The CDR3 is CASSQEGIPGQGTFF. For the CDR3, the DNA is TGCGCCAGCAGCCAGGAAGGGATTCCGGGACAGGGGACGTTCTTC.

The CDR3 sequence: CASSLEVGDRIYEQYF. The DNA for the CDR3 is TGTGCCAGCAGCTTGGAGGTAGGAGACAGGATCTACGAGCAGTACTTC. The gene calls are TRBV5-6 and TRBJ2-7, with D perhaps matching TRBD1 (6 bases). The CDR3 length is 16 residues. The germline gives CDR1 SGHDT, CDR2 YYEEEE. The V end was cut by 0 bases, the J end by 3 bases, with 16 bases between.

This clone was picked up one time. The V gene is TRBV25-1, the J gene TRBJ2-7, with TRBD1 matching 8 bases. The CDR3 is 15 residues long. The junction had 6 bases not matched to a gene; V was cut back by 2 bases and J by 3 bases. Germline CDR1 and CDR2: MGHDK and SYGVNS. CDR3 in amino acids: CASSEAGQGVYEQYF. In DNA, the CDR3 is TGTGCCAGCAGTGAAGCCGGACAGGGAGTCTACGAGCAGTACTTC.

The rearrangement uses TRBV11-2 and TRBJ1-1, with D hard to call. The CDR3 has 18 amino acids. V lost 0 bases to trimming and J lost 0 bases, with 17 bases between them. CDR1 and CDR2 from the germline V gene are SGHAT and FQNNGV. The CDR3 sequence is CASSLDSSRGPMNTEAFF. CDR3 nucleotides: TGTGCCAGCAGCTTAGATAGTTCCCGCGGACCGATGAACACTGAAGCTTTCTTT.

The chain employs TRBV11-2 and TRBJ1-2; 7 bases fit TRBD1. Trimming cost V 0 bases and J 8 bases; bases outside gene matches: 3. Germline CDR1 and CDR2: SGHAT and FQNNGV. CDR3 length: 13 residues. CDR3 protein: CASSLDRGDGYTF. The CDR3 region has the DNA TGTGCCAGCAGCTTAGACAGGGGGGACGGCTACACCTTC.

The J gene is TRBJ1-2, the V gene TRBV19; TRBD1 might be the D (5 bases). The germline V and J ends were trimmed by 3 bases and 4 bases, with 12 bases remaining between them. The CDR3 has 14 amino acids. From germline, CDR1 is LNHDA and CDR2 SQIVND (reference sequence). Here the CDR3 DNA reads TGTGCCAGTAGTATTGGGACGGGCTTCTATGGCTACACCTTC. This gives the protein CASSIGTGFYGYTF.

The V gene is TRBV10-3, the J gene TRBJ1-2; TRBD1 is a possible D gene (6 bases). Trimming removed 5 bases from V and 4 bases from J, with 17 bases in between. Germline lookup yields CDR1 ENHRY and CDR2 SYGVKD. This CDR3 region has 15 residues. The CDR3 DNA reads as TGTGCCATCAGTAAGGGGGAGGGGTATGCCTATGGCTACACCTTC. This codes for CAISKGEGYAYGYTF.

J is TRBJ1-5 and V is TRBV5-6, with unresolved D. The CDR3 spans 18 residues. The germline V and J ends were trimmed by 3 bases and 0 bases, with 19 bases remaining between them. Germline CDR1 is SGHDT and CDR2 is YYEEEE. CDR3 in DNA: TGTGCCAGCAGCTCCTTCGGCCAGAACCCGTTTAGCAATCAGCCCCAGCATTTT. It encodes CASSSFGQNPFSNQPQHF.

The gene calls are TRBV5-1 and TRBJ2-7, with TRBD2 matching over 9 bases. CDR3 length: 15 amino acids. Per the germline V gene, CDR1 is SGHRS and CDR2 is YFSETQ. V dropped 0 bases and J dropped 5; count of bases not matched to a gene: 6. CDR3 amino acids: CASSLGAGGAHEQYF. CDR3 sequence (DNA): TGCGCCAGCAGCTTGGGAGCGGGGGGCGCCCACGAGCAGTACTTC.

V and J are TRBV5-6 and TRBJ2-2; a possible D gene is TRBD2 (5 bases). The CDR3 has 15 amino acids. Germline values: CDR1 SGHDT, CDR2 YYEEEE. V dropped 2 bases and J dropped 6 bases, with 14 bases sitting between them. The CDR3 loop reads CASSFGSRVAGELFF. CDR3 nucleotide sequence: TGTGCCAGCAGCTTCGGATCGCGGGTGGCCGGGGAGCTGTTTTTT.

The gene calls are TRBV11-3 and TRBJ2-2; 14 nucleotides agree with TRBD2. Per germline, CDR1 SGHNT and CDR2 YENEEA. The V gene end was trimmed by 5 bases and the J gene end by 3 bases; junction bases not matched to a gene: 5. This CDR3 has 17 residues. The CDR3 bases are TGTGCCAGCAGCAAGACTAGCGGGAGGGCTTACACCGGGGAGCTGTTTTTT. Translated, it gives CASSKTSGRAYTGELFF.

The CDR3 protein is CASGTRQGSYGYTF. CDR3 coding DNA: TGTGCTAGTGGTACCCGACAGGGGAGCTATGGCTACACCTTC. V gene TRBV12-5 combines with J gene TRBJ1-2; 8 bases align to TRBD1. Germline V lookup: CDR1 LGHNT, CDR2 FRNRAP. The J segment lost 4 bases and the V segment lost 5 bases, leaving 6 bases of the junction unmatched. This CDR3 is built from 14 residues.

This clone appeared a single time. The V and J genes are TRBV7-2 and TRBJ2-3; weak D call: TRBD2 (6 bases). The CDR3 covers 14 residues. Trimming shortened V by 6 bases and J by 0 bases, and 10 bases separated the two germline ends. CDR1 is SGHTA, CDR2 FQGNSA, per germline. The CDR3 DNA follows: TGTGCCAGCAGTCCCGCGGGGAGCACAGATACGCAGTATTTT. Its translation is CASSPAGSTDTQYF.

The chain links TRBV11-3 to TRBJ2-2; weak D call: TRBD2 (6 bases). Trimming shortened V by 0 bases and J by 5 bases, and 13 bases separated the two germline ends. Germline V gives CDR1 SGHNT, CDR2 YENEEA. There are 16 residues in the CDR3. CDR3 DNA: TGTGCCAGCAGCTTAGATTCCCAGCGGGCGACCGGGGAGCTGTTTTTT. Translation: CASSLDSQRATGELFF.